Listed below are T cell receptor beta chains from one sample, sequenced in a study of identical twins. One entry per CDR3 protein results from TCRdb running MiXCR on the 5' RACE reads. The data show about 690,000 distinct CDR3 sequences, 5.5% to 6.5% seen once. Input material: naive T cells sorted from blood. Receptor source: a man younger than 35 in good health. Both conserved end residues are part of each CDR3. Each record gives: V gene, D gene, J gene, clone size, CDR3 protein, CDR3 DNA. D genes are given only for firm matches. The size entry is marked missing in some rows and otherwise reads once, few, many or a size class.

v_call: TRBV29-1; d_call: -; j_call: TRBJ2-3; clone_size: -; cdr3_aa: CSVKIPPDTQYF; cdr3_nt: TGCAGCGTTAAAATCCCACCAGATACGCAGTATTTT
v_call: TRBV11-2; d_call: -; j_call: TRBJ2-1; clone_size: -; cdr3_aa: CASSLQVMRLRSYNEQFF; cdr3_nt: TGTGCCAGCAGCTTACAGGTTATGCGGTTACGCTCCTACAATGAGCAGTTCTTC
v_call: TRBV9; d_call: TRBD1; j_call: TRBJ2-7; clone_size: -; cdr3_aa: CASSKGQGPLEQYF; cdr3_nt: TGTGCCAGCAGCAAGGGACAGGGACCCCTCGAGCAGTACTTC
v_call: TRBV20-1; d_call: TRBD2; j_call: TRBJ2-1; clone_size: many; cdr3_aa: CSARRLAGSDEQFF; cdr3_nt: TGCAGTGCTCGCCGACTAGCGGGATCCGATGAGCAGTTCTTC
v_call: TRBV15; d_call: -; j_call: TRBJ2-7; clone_size: -; cdr3_aa: CATSREGLYEQYF; cdr3_nt: TGTGCCACCAGCAGAGAAGGCCTATACGAGCAGTACTTC
v_call: TRBV7-8; d_call: -; j_call: TRBJ2-1; clone_size: -; cdr3_aa: CASSNSYRVKSSYNEQFF; cdr3_nt: TGTGCCAGCAGCAATAGCTACAGGGTTAAGAGCTCCTACAATGAGCAGTTCTTC
v_call: TRBV6-5; d_call: -; j_call: TRBJ2-1; clone_size: many; cdr3_aa: CASSYSYNNEQFF; cdr3_nt: TGTGCCAGCAGTTACTCGTATAACAATGAGCAGTTCTTC
v_call: TRBV27; d_call: -; j_call: TRBJ2-7; clone_size: -; cdr3_aa: CASSLGELHEQYF; cdr3_nt: TGTGCCAGCAGTTTAGGGGAATTGCACGAGCAGTACTTC
v_call: TRBV20-1; d_call: -; j_call: TRBJ2-7; clone_size: many; cdr3_aa: CSARDREGAMSGKYEQYF; cdr3_nt: TGCAGTGCTAGAGATAGGGAAGGGGCCATGAGCGGAAAATACGAGCAGTACTTC
v_call: TRBV5-1; d_call: TRBD1; j_call: TRBJ1-5; clone_size: many; cdr3_aa: CASSFTGGGNQPQHF; cdr3_nt: TGCGCCAGCAGCTTTACAGGGGGTGGCAATCAGCCCCAGCATTTT
v_call: TRBV3-1; d_call: -; j_call: TRBJ2-3; clone_size: -; cdr3_aa: CASSALSTSGEAQYF; cdr3_nt: TGTGCCAGCAGCGCTCTCTCAACGAGCGGTGAGGCGCAGTATTTT
v_call: TRBV11-2; d_call: -; j_call: TRBJ2-5; clone_size: few; cdr3_aa: CASSLKGSGQETQYF; cdr3_nt: TGTGCCAGCAGCTTAAAAGGTTCGGGCCAAGAGACCCAGTACTTC